The source of this TCR beta chain is a study of Ad26.COV2.S vaccination and SARS-CoV-2 variants. Study conclusions and caveats: Vaccinees displayed broader spike-specific TCR repertoires than placebo recipients.

V dropped 0 bases and J dropped 0 bases, with 5 bases sitting between them. Germline lookup yields CDR1 SGHAT and CDR2 FQNNGV. The CDR3 is made up of 14 amino acids. Data came from immunoSEQ multiplex PCR; TCRdb stores just in-frame clones and leaves some out. The table records fewer than 400,000 clones, approximately 86% of them present only once. The treatment: approximately 18 received Ad26.COV2.S at low or high dose, single or two shots; about 5 received placebo; per-sample allocation not given. Specimens were obtained on day 63 following the first vaccine or placebo injection. Comment on this clone: Its antigen is unidentified.

The origin of this receptor is a person between 18 and 65 years old who received the Ad26.COV2.S COVID-19 vaccine or a placebo. The chain combines TRBV11-2 with TRBJ1-2; D is undetermined. This specimen was peripheral blood, taken in a trial of Ad26.COV2.S vaccine versus placebo. Written as DNA, the CDR3 is TGTGCCAGCAGCTTAGACAGGTCTAACTATGGCTACACCTTC. Encoded protein: CASSLDRSNYGYTF.